This entry describes one T cell receptor beta chain. Its antigen is as yet unknown. The data were taken from a study of shared clonotypes between healthy human individuals. Study-level findings and limits: Compared with clonotypes that all four donors shared, non-shared clonotypes had lower generation probabilities. Only blood samples were collected, and tissue repertoires likely differ. Incompleteness in sorted-subset sequencing, despite large depth, was shown by rarefaction.

Healthy HIV-negative adults without recent acute infections or vaccinations served as donors. The table came from immunoSEQ multiplex PCR; TCRdb's copy has only in-frame clones and leaves some out. Among around 330,000 clones listed, approximately 74% were seen once. CDR1 and CDR2 (germline): LGHNA, YSLEER. The CDR3 extends over 16 amino acids. V dropped 3 bases and J dropped 0; count of bases not matched to a gene: 5. This TCR was sampled from a man aged 30-40 years in good health. The source material was memory CD4+ T cells sorted from blood. Described subset: CD45RA-negative fraction. This chain joins TRBV4-3 and TRBJ2-1; 7 bases agree with TRBD1. The CDR3 nucleotides read TGCGCCAGCAGCCACAGTAACAGGGGCTCCTACAATGAGCAGTTCTTC. This gives the protein CASSHSNRGSYNEQFF.